This TCR beta chain came from a study of blood T cell repertoires in COVID-19. The germline V gene encodes CDR1 SGHTA and CDR2 FQGNSA. The CDR3 covers 15 residues. V lost 5 bases, J lost 4 bases, and 15 bases lay in between. The assay was immunoSEQ multiplex PCR, and TCRdb's table has in-frame clones only and misses some. The sample carries around 120,000 clones, around two thirds recorded once. The origin of this receptor is a woman in her seventies with acute or convalescent COVID-19. The sample consisted of peripheral blood. This chain joins TRBV7-2 and TRBJ2-1; TRBD1 is a possible D gene (5 bases). The CDR3 loop reads CASSRDETAYNEQFF. The DNA of the CDR3 is TGTGCCAGCAGCCGTGACGAGACAGCTTACAATGAGCAGTTCTTC. The whole variable domain, filled in from reference TRBV7-2 and TRBJ2-1, reads GAGVSQSPSNKVTEKGKDVELRCDPISGHTALYWYRQSLGQGLEFLIYFQGNSAPDKSGLPSDRFSAERTGGSVSTLTIQRTQQEDSAVYLCASSRDETAYNEQFFGPGTRLTVL.